This T cell receptor beta chain was obtained from a study of cytomegalovirus exposure and HLA in healthy donors. There are 15 residues in the CDR3. The germline gives CDR1 SEHNR, CDR2 FQNEAQ (reference sequence). V lost 1 base to trimming and J lost 5 bases, with 12 bases between them. About this clone: Its antigen remains unknown.

Data came from immunoSEQ multiplex PCR; TCRdb stores just in-frame clones and leaves some out. This table has 150,000 to 200,000 clones, less than 90% appearing once. General study results and limits: Reports indicated that the classifier achieved high specificity and sensitivity in diagnosing cytomegalovirus status.

Sequencing was carried out using PBMCs. The sequence came from a woman aged 25-40 years in good health and CMV-seronegative. The chain is built from TRBV7-9 and TRBJ2-1; no definite D call. The CDR3 here is CASSLDSPRDNEQFF. The DNA for the CDR3 is TGTGCCAGCAGCTTAGATTCCCCCAGAGACAATGAGCAGTTCTTC.